This entry is about one TCR beta chain. The V end was cut by 7 bases, the J end by 1 base, with 7 bases between. Germline V gene lookup returns CDR1 SNHLY and CDR2 FYNNEI. This CDR3 is 13 amino acids long. The data were produced by immunoSEQ multiplex PCR, yet TCRdb's version contains in-frame clones alone and is incomplete. The sample carries roughly 100,000 clones, 80% to 95% recorded once. The data stem from a study of T cell changes during pregnancy in multiple sclerosis. The chain is built from TRBV2 and TRBJ1-4; no reliable D call. This TCR was sampled from a female donor with multiple sclerosis, enrolled in a pregnancy study. The sample here was peripheral blood, taken after pregnancy. The CDR3: CASMSRTNEKLFF. CDR3 sequence (DNA): TGTGCCAGCATGAGCCGAACTAATGAAAAACTGTTTTTT. Complete variable domain (other parts from reference TRBV2 and TRBJ1-4): EPEVTQTPSHQVTQMGQEVILRCVPISNHLYFYWYRQILGQKVEFLVSFYNNEISEKSEIFDDQFSVERPDGSNFTLKIRSTKLEDSAMYFCASMSRTNEKLFFGSGTQLSVL.